This TCR beta chain was captured in a study of blood T cell repertoires in COVID-19. Study-wide context: Nucleic acid was either cDNA or gDNA, and it came from T cells, B-cell-depleted T cells, or PBMCs.

This CDR3 region has 13 residues. Looked up from germline, CDR1 is SGHDN and CDR2 is FVKESK. The ends were cut back, 6 bases at V and 5 bases at J, with 13 bases in the middle. The repertoire was sequenced with immunoSEQ multiplex PCR; TCRdb's copy has only in-frame clones and lacks some. The data show 130,000 or so clones, 80% to 90% seen once. Patients in Seattle were enrolled during active infection, then followed longitudinally. Sample: peripheral blood. This chain joins TRBV14 and TRBJ1-2; no reliable D call. The receptor's source is a man in his 60s with COVID-19, enrolled during active disease. This CDR3 is CASSLAPMYGYTF. DNA for the CDR3: TGTGCCAGCAGTTTGGCCCCCATGTATGGCTACACCTTC.